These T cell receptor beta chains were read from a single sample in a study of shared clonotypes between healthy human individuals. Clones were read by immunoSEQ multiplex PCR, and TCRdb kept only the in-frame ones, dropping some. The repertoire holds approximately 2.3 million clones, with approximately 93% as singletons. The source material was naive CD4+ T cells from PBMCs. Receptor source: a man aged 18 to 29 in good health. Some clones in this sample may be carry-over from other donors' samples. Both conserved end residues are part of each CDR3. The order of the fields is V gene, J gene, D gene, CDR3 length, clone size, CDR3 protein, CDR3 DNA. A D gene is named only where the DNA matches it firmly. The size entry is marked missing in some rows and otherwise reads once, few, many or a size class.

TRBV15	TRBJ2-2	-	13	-	CATSRGVPGELFF	TGTGCCACCAGCAGAGGTGTGCCCGGGGAGCTGTTTTTT
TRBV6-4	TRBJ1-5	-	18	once	CASPNRTGRRYSNQPQHF	TGTGCCAGCCCGAACAGGACCGGGCGGCGTTATAGCAATCAGCCCCAGCATTTT
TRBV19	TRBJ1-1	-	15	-	CASTYGTGWNTEAFF	TGTGCCAGTACCTATGGTACAGGATGGAACACTGAAGCTTTCTTT
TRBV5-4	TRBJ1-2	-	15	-	CASSLSGALNYGYTF	TGTGCCAGCAGCTTATCAGGGGCGCTTAACTATGGCTACACCTTC
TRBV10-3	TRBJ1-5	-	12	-	CAISEPLKPQHF	TGTGCCATCAGTGAGCCCTTAAAGCCCCAGCATTTT
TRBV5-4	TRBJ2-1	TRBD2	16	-	CASSLAASGRAVEQFF	TGTGCCAGCAGCTTGGCCGCTAGCGGGAGAGCAGTTGAGCAGTTCTTC
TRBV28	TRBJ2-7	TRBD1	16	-	CASTPSKGRGWDEQYF	TGTGCCAGCACTCCATCTAAGGGCAGGGGGTGGGACGAGCAGTACTTC
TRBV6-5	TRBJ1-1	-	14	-	CASSQRKIMTEAFF	TGTGCCAGCAGTCAGCGAAAGATTATGACTGAAGCTTTCTTT
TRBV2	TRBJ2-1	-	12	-	CASRERSNEQFF	TGTGCCAGCAGAGAAAGGAGTAATGAGCAGTTCTTC
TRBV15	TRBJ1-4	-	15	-	CATSMSLATNEKLFF	TGTGCCACCAGCATGTCGCTTGCAACTAATGAAAAACTGTTTTTT
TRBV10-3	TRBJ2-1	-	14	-	CAISETRQDNEQFF	TGTGCCATCAGTGAAACTAGGCAAGACAATGAGCAGTTCTTC
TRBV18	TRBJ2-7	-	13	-	CASSPRGAGEQYF	TGTGCCAGCTCACCACGGGGGGCAGGCGAGCAGTACTTC
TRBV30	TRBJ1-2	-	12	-	CAWSDSVGGYTF	TGTGCCTGGAGTGACTCCGTGGGGGGCTACACCTTC
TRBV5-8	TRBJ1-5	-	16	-	CASSLPLGRVGQPQHF	TGTGCCAGCAGCCTTCCTCTCGGCAGGGTCGGTCAGCCCCAGCATTTT
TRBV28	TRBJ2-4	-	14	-	CASSRDSAKNIQYF	TGTGCCAGCAGTAGGGACTCAGCCAAAAACATTCAGTACTTC
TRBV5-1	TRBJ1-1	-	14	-	CASSLSTVNTEAFF	TGCGCCAGCAGCTTGAGCACCGTGAACACTGAAGCTTTCTTT
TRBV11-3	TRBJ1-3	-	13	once	CASGASSGNTIYF	TGTGCCAGCGGGGCGAGCTCTGGAAACACCATATATTTT
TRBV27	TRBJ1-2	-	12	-	CASKTANYGYTF	TGTGCCAGCAAGACGGCTAACTATGGCTACACCTTC
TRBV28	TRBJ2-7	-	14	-	CATKGNYRGDEQYF	TGTGCCACCAAGGGGAACTACCGAGGCGACGAGCAGTACTTC
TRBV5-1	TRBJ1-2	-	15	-	CASSLDPGANYGYTF	TGCGCCAGCAGCTTGGATCCAGGAGCGAACTATGGCTACACCTTC
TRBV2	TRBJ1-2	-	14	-	CASSDGLSLHGYTF	TGTGCCAGCAGTGATGGGTTATCTCTGCATGGCTACACCTTC
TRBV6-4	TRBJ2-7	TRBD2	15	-	CASSLLAGGSYEQYF	TGTGCCAGCAGTCTGCTAGCGGGGGGTTCCTACGAGCAGTACTTC
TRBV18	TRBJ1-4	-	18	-	CASSPLESSGTPNEKLFF	TGTGCCAGCTCACCACTCGAATCGTCCGGGACACCAAATGAAAAACTGTTTTTT
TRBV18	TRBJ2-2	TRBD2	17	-	CASSPPSGLADTGELFF	TGTGCCAGCTCACCACCGTCGGGACTAGCCGACACCGGGGAGCTGTTTTTT
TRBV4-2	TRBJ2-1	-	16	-	CASSQWAGSSYNEQFF	TGTGCCAGCAGCCAATGGGCAGGGAGCTCCTACAATGAGCAGTTCTTC
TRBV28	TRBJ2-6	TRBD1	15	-	CASSPGTGGANVLTF	TGTGCCAGCAGTCCCGGGACAGGGGGAGCCAACGTCCTGACTTTC
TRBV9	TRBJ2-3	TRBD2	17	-	CASSAGLAGRTTDTQYF	TGTGCCAGCAGCGCGGGACTAGCGGGCCGAACCACAGATACGCAGTATTTT
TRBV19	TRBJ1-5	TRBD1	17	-	CASSLDRGPYSNQPQHF	TGTGCCAGTAGTTTAGACAGGGGGCCTTATAGCAATCAGCCCCAGCATTTT
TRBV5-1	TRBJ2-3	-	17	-	CASSLRDQRSGGDTQYF	TGCGCCAGCAGCTTGAGGGACCAACGCTCAGGAGGGGATACGCAGTATTTT
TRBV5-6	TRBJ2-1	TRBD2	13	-	CASSRTSRNEQFF	TGTGCCAGCAGCCGGACTAGCAGAAATGAGCAGTTCTTC
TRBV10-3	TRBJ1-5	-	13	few	CAISLSDFGPQHF	TGTGCCATCAGTTTATCGGACTTCGGGCCCCAGCATTTT
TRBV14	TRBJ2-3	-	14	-	CASSQGARADTQYF	TGTGCCAGCAGCCAAGGTGCGAGAGCAGATACGCAGTATTTT
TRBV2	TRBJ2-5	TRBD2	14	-	CASREGLGLETQYF	TGTGCCAGCAGGGAGGGACTAGGGCTAGAGACCCAGTACTTC
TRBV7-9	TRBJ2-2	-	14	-	CASSPRGADGELFF	TGTGCCAGCAGCCCCAGGGGCGCCGACGGGGAGCTGTTTTTT
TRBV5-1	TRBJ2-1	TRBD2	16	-	CASRGLAGDSYNEQFF	TGCGCCAGCAGGGGGCTAGCGGGGGACTCCTACAATGAGCAGTTCTTC
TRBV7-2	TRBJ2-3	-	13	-	CASGKASTDTQYF	TGTGCCAGTGGTAAAGCTAGCACAGATACGCAGTATTTT
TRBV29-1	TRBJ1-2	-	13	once	CSVAFRVNYGYTF	TGCAGCGTTGCCTTTAGGGTAAACTATGGCTACACCTTC
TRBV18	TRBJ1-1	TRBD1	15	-	CASSPDRGLNTEAFF	TGTGCCAGCTCACCCGACAGGGGTTTGAACACTGAAGCTTTCTTT
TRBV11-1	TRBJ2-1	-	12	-	CASSLPYDEQFF	TGTGCCAGCAGCTTGCCCTATGATGAGCAGTTCTTC
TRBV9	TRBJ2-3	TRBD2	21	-	CASSAPLPGLAGESSTDTQYF	TGTGCCAGCAGCGCACCGCTACCGGGACTAGCGGGAGAATCGAGCACAGATACGCAGTATTTT
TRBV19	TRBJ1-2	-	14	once	CASSIKVRKNGYTF	TGTGCCAGTAGTATAAAGGTCAGGAAAAACGGCTACACCTTC
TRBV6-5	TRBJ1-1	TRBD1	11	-	CASRVQGAAFF	TGTGCCAGCAGGGTACAGGGGGCGGCTTTCTTT
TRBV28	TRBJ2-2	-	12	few	CASTLHPGELFF	TGTGCCAGCACCCTCCACCCCGGGGAGCTGTTTTTT
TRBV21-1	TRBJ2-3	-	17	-	CASSKGGLAGDEDTQYF	TGTGCCAGCAGCAAAGGCGGACTAGCGGGAGATGAAGATACGCAGTATTTT
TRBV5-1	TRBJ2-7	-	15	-	CASRRNTDRAYEQYF	TGCGCCAGCCGACGTAATACGGACAGAGCCTACGAGCAGTACTTC
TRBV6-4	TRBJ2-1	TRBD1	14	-	CASSPRGSYNEQFF	TGTGCCAGCAGCCCCAGGGGGTCCTACAATGAGCAGTTCTTC
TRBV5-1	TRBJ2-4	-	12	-	CASSLGKNIQYF	TGCGCCAGCAGCTTAGGGAAAAACATTCAGTACTTC
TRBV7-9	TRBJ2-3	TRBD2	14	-	CASSFFGRADTQYF	TGTGCCAGCAGCTTCTTCGGGAGGGCAGATACGCAGTATTTT
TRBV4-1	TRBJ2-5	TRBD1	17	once	CASSQGGQGVIGETQYF	TGCGCCAGCAGCCAAGGGGGACAGGGGGTAATCGGAGAGACCCAGTACTTC
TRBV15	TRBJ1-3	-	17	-	CATSSLLKGSAGNTIYF	TGTGCCACCAGCAGCCTCCTGAAGGGTTCGGCTGGAAACACCATATATTTT
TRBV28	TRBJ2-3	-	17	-	CASSFSGGTVSTDTQYF	TGTGCCAGCAGTTTTTCAGGGGGGACAGTTAGCACAGATACGCAGTATTTT
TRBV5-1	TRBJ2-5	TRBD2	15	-	CASSLIAGGVGTQYF	TGCGCCAGCAGCCTTATAGCGGGAGGGGTTGGGACCCAGTACTTC
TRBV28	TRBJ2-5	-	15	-	CASSPQGRLQETQYF	TGTGCCAGCAGTCCCCAGGGACGATTGCAAGAGACCCAGTACTTC
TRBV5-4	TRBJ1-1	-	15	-	CASRSETAILPEAFF	TGTGCCAGCAGATCTGAAACAGCAATTCTGCCTGAAGCTTTCTTT
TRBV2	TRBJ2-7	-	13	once	CASSESPRGEQYF	TGTGCCAGCAGTGAATCGCCCCGGGGGGAGCAGTACTTC
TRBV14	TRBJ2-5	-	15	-	CASSQDRSNMETQYF	TGTGCCAGCAGCCAAGATCGAAGTAACATGGAGACCCAGTACTTC
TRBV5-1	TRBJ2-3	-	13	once	CASSLALPDTQYF	TGCGCCAGCAGCTTGGCGTTGCCAGATACGCAGTATTTT